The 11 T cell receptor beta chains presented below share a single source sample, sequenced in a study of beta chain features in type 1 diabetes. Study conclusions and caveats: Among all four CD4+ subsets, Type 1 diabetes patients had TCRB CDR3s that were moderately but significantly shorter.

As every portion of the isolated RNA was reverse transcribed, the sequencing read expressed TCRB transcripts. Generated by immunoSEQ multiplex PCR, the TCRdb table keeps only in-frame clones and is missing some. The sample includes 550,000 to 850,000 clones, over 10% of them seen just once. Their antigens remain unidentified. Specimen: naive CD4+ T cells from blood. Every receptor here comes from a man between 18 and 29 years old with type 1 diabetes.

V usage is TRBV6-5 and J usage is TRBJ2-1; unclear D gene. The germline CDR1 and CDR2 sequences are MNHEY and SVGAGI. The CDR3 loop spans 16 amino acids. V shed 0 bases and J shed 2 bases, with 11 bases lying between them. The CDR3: CASSYSPDETYNEQFF. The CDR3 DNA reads TGTGCCAGCAGTTACTCGCCGGACGAAACCTACAATGAGCAGTTCTTC.

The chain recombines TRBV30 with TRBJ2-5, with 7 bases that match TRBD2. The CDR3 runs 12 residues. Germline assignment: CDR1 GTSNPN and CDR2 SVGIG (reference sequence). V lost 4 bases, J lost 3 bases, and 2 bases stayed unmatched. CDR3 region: CAWNRGEETQYF. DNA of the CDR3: TGTGCCTGGAATCGGGGGGAAGAGACCCAGTACTTC. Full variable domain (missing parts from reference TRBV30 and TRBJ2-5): SQTIHQWPATLVQPVGSPLSLECTVEGTSNPNLYWYRQAAGRGLQLLFYSVGIGQISSEVPQNLSASRPQDRQFILSSKKLLLSDSGFYLCAWNRGEETQYFGPGTRLLVL.

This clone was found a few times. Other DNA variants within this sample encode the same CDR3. Here the CDR3 reads CASSTAGTAGETQYF. Here the CDR3 DNA reads TGTGCCAGTAGTACAGCCGGGACAGCTGGGGAGACCCAGTACTTC. The V and J genes are TRBV19 and TRBJ2-5, with 7 bases aligning to TRBD1. CDR1 is LNHDA, CDR2 SQIVND, per germline (reference sequence). The length of the CDR3 is 15 residues. The V segment lost 4 bases and the J segment 5 bases; nucleotides outside the gene matches: 10.

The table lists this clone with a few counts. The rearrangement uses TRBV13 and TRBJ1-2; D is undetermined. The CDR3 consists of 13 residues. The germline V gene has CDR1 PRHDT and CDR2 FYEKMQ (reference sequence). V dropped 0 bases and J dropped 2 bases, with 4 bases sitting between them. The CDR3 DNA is TGTGCCAGCAGCTTAGGCAGAAACTATGGCTACACCTTC. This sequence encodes CASSLGRNYGYTF.

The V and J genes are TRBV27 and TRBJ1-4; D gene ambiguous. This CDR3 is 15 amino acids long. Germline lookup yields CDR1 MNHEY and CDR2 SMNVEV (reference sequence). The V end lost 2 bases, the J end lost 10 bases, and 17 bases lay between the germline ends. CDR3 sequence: CASSLGSTFGGKLFF. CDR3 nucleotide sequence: TGTGCCAGCAGTTTAGGTTCTACCTTTGGAGGAAAACTGTTTTTT.

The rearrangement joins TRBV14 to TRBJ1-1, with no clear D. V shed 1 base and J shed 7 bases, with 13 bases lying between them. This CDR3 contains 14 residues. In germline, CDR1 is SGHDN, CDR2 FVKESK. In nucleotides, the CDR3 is TGTGCCAGCAGCCAAGTCGCCGGGCGAGATGAAGCTTTCTTT. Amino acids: CASSQVAGRDEAFF.

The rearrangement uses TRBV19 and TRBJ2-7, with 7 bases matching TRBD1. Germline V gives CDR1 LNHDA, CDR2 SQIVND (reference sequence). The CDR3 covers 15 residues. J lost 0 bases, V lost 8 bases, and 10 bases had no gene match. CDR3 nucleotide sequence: TGTGCCAGTCGTCCACAGGGGATCTCCTCCTACGAGCAGTACTTC. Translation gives CASRPQGISSYEQYF.

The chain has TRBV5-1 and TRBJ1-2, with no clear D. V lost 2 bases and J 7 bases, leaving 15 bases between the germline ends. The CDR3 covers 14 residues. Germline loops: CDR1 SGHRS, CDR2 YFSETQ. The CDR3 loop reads CASSLGAQTGGYTF. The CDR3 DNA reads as TGCGCCAGCAGCTTAGGCGCGCAAACCGGTGGCTACACCTTC.

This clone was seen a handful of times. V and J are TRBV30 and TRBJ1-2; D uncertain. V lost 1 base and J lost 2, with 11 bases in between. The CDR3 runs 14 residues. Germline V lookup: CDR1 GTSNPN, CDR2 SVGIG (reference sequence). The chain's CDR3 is CAWSAVGTNYGYTF. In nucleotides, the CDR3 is TGTGCCTGGAGTGCTGTTGGAACCAACTATGGCTACACCTTC.

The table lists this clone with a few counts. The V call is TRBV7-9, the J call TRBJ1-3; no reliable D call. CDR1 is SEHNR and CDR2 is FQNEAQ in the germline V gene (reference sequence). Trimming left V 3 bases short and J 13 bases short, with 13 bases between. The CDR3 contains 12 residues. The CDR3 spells CASSLGLLRIYF. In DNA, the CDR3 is TGTGCCAGCAGCTTGGGTTTACTACGGATATATTTT. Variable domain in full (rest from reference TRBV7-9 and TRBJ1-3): DTGVSQNPRHKITKRGQNVTFRCDPISEHNRLYWYRQTLGQGPEFLTYFQNEAQLEKSRLLSDRFSAERPKGSFSTLEIQRTEQGDSAMYLCASSLGLLRIYFGEGSWLTVV.

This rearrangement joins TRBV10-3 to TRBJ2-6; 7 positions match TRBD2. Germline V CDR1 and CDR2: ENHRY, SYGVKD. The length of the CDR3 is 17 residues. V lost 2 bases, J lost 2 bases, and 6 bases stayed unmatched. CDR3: CAISERGGLTGANVLTF. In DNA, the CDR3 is TGTGCCATCAGTGAGCGGGGAGGGCTCACTGGGGCCAACGTCCTGACTTTC.